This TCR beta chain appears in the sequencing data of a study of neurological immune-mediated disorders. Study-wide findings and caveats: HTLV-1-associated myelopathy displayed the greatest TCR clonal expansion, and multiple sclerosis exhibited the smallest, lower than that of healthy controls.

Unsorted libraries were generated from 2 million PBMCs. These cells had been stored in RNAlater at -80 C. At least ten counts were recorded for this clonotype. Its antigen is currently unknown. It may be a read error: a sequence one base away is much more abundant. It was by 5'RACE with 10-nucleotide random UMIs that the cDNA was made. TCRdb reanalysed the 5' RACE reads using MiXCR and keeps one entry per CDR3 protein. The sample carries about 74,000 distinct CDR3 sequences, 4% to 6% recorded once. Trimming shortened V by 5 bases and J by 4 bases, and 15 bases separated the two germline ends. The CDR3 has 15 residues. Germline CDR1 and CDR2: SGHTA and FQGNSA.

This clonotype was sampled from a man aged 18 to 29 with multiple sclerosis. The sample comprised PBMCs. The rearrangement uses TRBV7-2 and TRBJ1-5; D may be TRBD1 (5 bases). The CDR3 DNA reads TGTGCCAGCAGCCCCCAGGGTAAGGGGAATCAGCCCCAGCATTTT. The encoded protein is CASSPQGKGNQPQHF.